The 30 T cell receptor beta chains listed next were all sequenced from one sample in a study of blood T cell repertoires in COVID-19 (dated by TCRdb to 2018 to 2021). Receptor amplification or capture employed the immunoSEQ multiplex PCR assay. Held by TCRdb, this immuneACCESS table contains in-frame sequences only and omits some clones. Under half of the omission traces to an unresolved V gene where checked; the cause of the rest is unknown. The sample has over 200,000 clones on record, roughly 80% of them singletons. The top ten constitute 4.5% to 5.5% of the sample. Sequencing was performed on peripheral blood. Every receptor here comes from a human donor in a cohort sampled during active COVID-19.

This chain connects TRBV6-2 or TRBV6-3 to TRBJ1-2; D call uncertain. The germline V and J ends were trimmed by 6 bases and 0 bases, with 11 bases remaining between them. CDR3 length: 14 amino acids. Germline V gives CDR1 MNHEY, CDR2 SVGEGT. The chain's CDR3 is CASSLGGTNYGYTF. Here the CDR3 DNA reads TGTGCCAGCAGCCTCGGCGGTACTAACTATGGCTACACCTTC.

The CDR3 loop reads CASSSLTGGYTEAFF. Written as DNA, the CDR3 is TGTGCCAGCAGTTCCCTCACAGGGGGCTACACTGAAGCTTTCTTT. The chain couples TRBV27 to TRBJ1-1; 9 bases are shared with TRBD1. Trimming cost V 4 bases and J 3 bases; bases outside gene matches: 6. CDR3 length: 15 residues. Germline V gives CDR1 MNHEY, CDR2 SMNVEV (reference sequence).

The rearrangement joins TRBV18 to TRBJ2-1, with 8 bases fitting TRBD2. This CDR3 has 16 amino acids. The germline V gene encodes CDR1 KGHSH and CDR2 LQKENI. J was trimmed by 6 bases and V by 4 bases; bases with no gene match: 11. CDR3 bases: TGTGCCAGCTCACACAAGCGAGCGGGAGTCGGCAATGAGCAGTTCTTC. Amino acids: CASSHKRAGVGNEQFF. The variable domain in full, with the rest retrieved from reference TRBV18 and TRBJ2-1, is NAGVMQNPRHLVRRRGQEARLRCSPMKGHSHVYWYRQLPEEGLKFMVYLQKENIIDESGMPKERFSAEFPKEGPSILRIQQVVRGDSAAYFCASSHKRAGVGNEQFFGPGTRLTVL.

A few counts support this clone. The chain recombines TRBV19 with TRBJ1-5; 10 bases agree with TRBD1. Losses at the gene ends were 5 bases for V and 5 bases for J; bases not matched to a gene: 9. The germline gives CDR1 LNHDA, CDR2 SQIVND (reference sequence). The CDR3 spans 16 residues. As DNA, the CDR3 is TGTGCCAGTAGTTCCACCGGGACAGGGGTACATCAGCCCCAGCATTTT. Protein product: CASSSTGTGVHQPQHF.

This chain joins TRBV7-3 and TRBJ2-7; 9 bases map to TRBD2. CDR3 length: 15 amino acids. The ends lost 3 bases at V and 0 bases at J; junction bases unmatched: 3. Germline-derived CDR1 and CDR2 are SGHTA and FQGTGA. The CDR3 sequence is CASSFTSGPSYEQYF. The CDR3 nucleotides read TGTGCCAGCAGCTTTACTAGCGGGCCCTCCTACGAGCAGTACTTC.

The sample holds one count of this clone. The chain couples TRBV18 to TRBJ2-1; 7 nucleotides match TRBD2. Germline CDR1 reads KGHSH; CDR2 reads LQKENI. The junction had 11 bases not matched to a gene; V was cut back by 5 bases and J by 16 bases. The CDR3 has 12 amino acids. Here the CDR3 DNA reads TGTGCCAGCTCAGGCCTGACTAGCCTCGTCTTCTTC. Protein product: CASSGLTSLVFF.

This clone has just one count. CDR3 nucleotides: TGTGCCAGCAGCGTGGAAGCGGGGATTCAATCCTACGAGCAGTACTTC. It codes for CASSVEAGIQSYEQYF. The chain is built from TRBV9 and TRBJ2-7, with 7 bases aligning to TRBD2. V lost 2 bases and J lost 1; bases outside the gene matches: 9. The CDR3 extends over 16 amino acids. The V gene's germline CDR1 is SGDLS and CDR2 YYNGEE. Together with reference TRBV9 and TRBJ2-7, the CDR3 gives the full variable domain: DSGVTQTPKHLITATGQRVTLRCSPRSGDLSVYWYQQSLDQGLQFLIQYYNGEERAKGNILERFSAQQFPDLHSELNLSSLELGDSALYFCASSVEAGIQSYEQYFGPGTRLTVT.

The chain has TRBV11-2 and TRBJ2-7; D possibly corresponds to TRBD2 (5 bases). Germline assignment: CDR1 SGHAT and CDR2 FQNNGV. This CDR3 has 15 residues. Deletions cut 2 bases from V and 2 bases from J, with 13 bases between. The CDR3 reads CASSLNPGSTYEQYF. The CDR3 DNA is TGTGCCAGCAGCTTAAACCCGGGGTCTACCTACGAGCAGTACTTC.

This rearrangement joins TRBV4-3 to TRBJ2-5; 9 nucleotides match TRBD1. Germline values: CDR1 LGHNA, CDR2 YSLEER. There are 15 residues in the CDR3. V trimming: 4 bases; J trimming: 5 bases; junction bases outside the gene matches: 8. CDR3 coding DNA: TGCGCCAGCAGCCGAACACGGGACAGGGCCGAGACCCAGTACTTC. Its protein is CASSRTRDRAETQYF.

CDR3 coding DNA: TGCGCCAGCAGCCAAGATAATTCCTACAATGAGCAGTTCTTC. Translation gives CASSQDNSYNEQFF. V is TRBV4-1 and J is TRBJ2-1; D gene ambiguous. The CDR3 contains 14 residues. V was pared by 0 bases and J by 1 base, with 4 bases between. Germline V gene lookup returns CDR1 MGHRA and CDR2 YSYEKL.

This sequence joins TRBV28 and TRBJ1-1; perhaps TRBD1 as D (6 bases). This CDR3 comprises 14 residues. CDR1 and CDR2 from the germline V gene are MDHEN and SYDVKM. Trimming shortened V by 8 bases and J by 2 bases, and 15 bases separated the two germline ends. The chain's CDR3 is CASLNQGSNTEAFF. CDR3 bases: TGTGCCAGCCTAAACCAGGGGTCAAACACTGAAGCTTTCTTT. The full variable domain, completed using reference TRBV28 and TRBJ1-1, is DVKVTQSSRYLVKRTGEKVFLECVQDMDHENMFWYRQDPGLGLRLIYFSYDVKMKEKGDIPEGYSVSREKKERFSLILESASTNQTSMYLCASLNQGSNTEAFFGQGTRLTVV.

Remarks on this clone: Other DNA sequences of this sample code for an identical CDR3. V usage is TRBV6-5 and J usage is TRBJ2-6; TRBD1 is a possible D gene (5 bases). There are 15 residues in the CDR3. From germline, CDR1 is MNHEY and CDR2 SVGAGI. The V gene lost 2 bases and the J gene lost 0 bases, with 5 bases spanning the gap. The CDR3 DNA is TGTGCCAGCAGTTACAGGGGCTCTGGGGCCAACGTCCTGACTTTC. It yields the protein CASSYRGSGANVLTF.

This chain uses TRBV20-1 with TRBJ2-2; a weak D match, TRBD1 (5 bases). The CDR3 covers 11 residues. Looked up from germline, CDR1 is DFQATT and CDR2 is SNEGSKA (reference sequence). Trimming pared 5 bases from V and 7 bases from J, leaving 8 bases between. The CDR3 DNA is TGCAGTGCTGCGCAGGGCGGGGAGCTGTTTTTT. Translated, it gives CSAAQGGELFF.

J is TRBJ1-2 and V is TRBV3-1 (or the pseudogene TRBV3-2), with 7 bases aligning to TRBD1. V gave up 4 bases and J gave up 7 bases; unmatched junction bases: 6. Germline V gene sequence: CDR1 LGHDT, CDR2 YNNKEL (reference sequence). This CDR3 is built from 13 residues. The CDR3 spells CASSPDRVGGYTF. CDR3 sequence (DNA): TGTGCCAGCAGCCCTGACAGGGTGGGTGGCTACACCTTC.

The chain links TRBV18 to TRBJ2-2, with D perhaps TRBD1 (5 bases). From germline, CDR1 is KGHSH and CDR2 LQKENI. The V and J ends lost 3 bases and 2 bases respectively, with 10 bases between them. This CDR3 comprises 15 residues. CDR3 in DNA: TGTGCCAGCTCACCCGACAGAAAAAACACCGGGGAGCTGTTTTTT. This sequence encodes CASSPDRKNTGELFF.

The chain links TRBV27 to TRBJ1-1; D might be TRBD1 (6 bases). V was shortened by 3 bases and J by 0 bases, with 17 bases between the two germline ends. This CDR3 spans 17 amino acids. Germline assignment: CDR1 MNHEY and CDR2 SMNVEV (reference sequence). The CDR3 reads CASSFRRGSRMNTEAFF. The CDR3 coding sequence is TGTGCCAGCAGTTTTCGCAGGGGCAGCCGGATGAACACTGAAGCTTTCTTT.

The count of this clone is one. The chain uses TRBV18 and TRBJ2-7, with 8 nucleotides matching TRBD1. Looked up from germline, CDR1 is KGHSH and CDR2 is LQKENI. This CDR3 has 16 residues. The V and J ends lost 3 bases and 2 bases, in that order; junction bases with no gene match: 9. CDR3 nucleotide sequence: TGTGCCAGCTCACCCCAGGGACAGGTATTAGCCTACGAGCAGTACTTC. This gives the protein CASSPQGQVLAYEQYF.

The chain uses TRBV5-1 and TRBJ2-7, with 12 bases lining up with TRBD2. The CDR3 is 16 residues long. V gave up 4 bases and J gave up 0 bases; unmatched junction bases: 5. Germline V CDR1 and CDR2: SGHRS, YFSETQ. The DNA for the CDR3 is TGCGCCAGCAGCCCAGGACTAGCGGGACCCTCCTACGAGCAGTACTTC. It specifies CASSPGLAGPSYEQYF.

The chain has TRBV7-3 and TRBJ1-1; 10 positions match TRBD1. Germline loops: CDR1 SGHTA, CDR2 FQGTGA. V dropped 5 bases and J dropped 6; count of bases not matched to a gene: 12. The CDR3 is 16 residues long. The chain's CDR3 is CASSLHPGQGIAEAFF. DNA of the CDR3: TGTGCCAGCAGCCTACACCCGGGACAGGGGATCGCTGAAGCTTTCTTT.

The chain links TRBV27 to TRBJ2-7, with TRBD2 identical over 9 bases. The CDR3 extends over 14 amino acids. The J segment lost 4 bases and the V segment lost 2 bases, leaving 3 bases of the junction unmatched. Looked up from germline, CDR1 is MNHEY and CDR2 is SMNVEV (reference sequence). The CDR3 is CASSLAGGLYEQYF. The DNA for the CDR3 is TGTGCCAGCAGTTTAGCGGGAGGGCTATACGAGCAGTACTTC.

V and J are TRBV11-3 and TRBJ2-6; the D is unclear. Germline V gives CDR1 SGHNT, CDR2 YENEEA. V dropped 0 bases and J dropped 0 bases, with 12 bases sitting between them. The CDR3 runs to 18 residues. The CDR3 DNA is TGTGCCAGCAGCTTAGAAAGTGACATTACCTCTGGGGCCAACGTCCTGACTTTC. Its translation is CASSLESDITSGANVLTF.

The chain links TRBV7-2 to TRBJ1-2, with a possible D match to TRBD1 (5 bases). This CDR3 comprises 15 residues. From germline, CDR1 is SGHTA and CDR2 FQGNSA. V lost 4 bases to trimming and J lost 7 bases, with 19 bases between them. The CDR3 DNA follows: TGTGCCAGCAGCTCAAGTACAGGATTACTCTCTGGCTACACCTTC. This encodes CASSSSTGLLSGYTF.

The CDR3: CASSYSRAEAFF. The CDR3 DNA reads TGTGCCAGCAGTTACTCCAGGGCAGAAGCTTTCTTT. This sequence joins TRBV6-2 or TRBV6-3 and TRBJ1-1; perhaps TRBD1 as D (5 bases). V was shortened by 0 bases and J by 8 bases, with 7 bases between the two germline ends. Germline CDR1 reads MNHEY; CDR2 reads SVGEGT. The CDR3 is 12 residues long.

Note on this clone: The identical CDR3 is also encoded by other nucleotide sequences in the sample. The chain couples TRBV18 to TRBJ2-7; 7 bases fit TRBD1. CDR1 and CDR2 (germline): KGHSH, LQKENI. V was pared by 0 bases and J by 4 bases, with 6 bases of the junction left unmatched. The CDR3 runs 15 residues. CDR3 nucleotides: TGTGCCAGCTCACCACCGAACAGGGGTGGGTACGAGCAGTACTTC. This gives the protein CASSPPNRGGYEQYF.

The chain is built from TRBV3-1 (or the pseudogene TRBV3-2) and TRBJ1-2, with D hard to call. Trimming cost V 4 bases and J 8 bases, with 17 bases left between them. Germline CDR1 is LGHDT and CDR2 is YNNKEL (reference sequence). CDR3 size: 14 residues. CDR3 sequence reads: CASSPTSPGFGYTF. CDR3 nucleotides: TGTGCCAGCAGCCCAACGAGCCCAGGCTTCGGCTACACCTTC.

The rearrangement joins TRBV4-2 to TRBJ2-7, with TRBD2 identical over 10 bases. Trimming cost V 4 bases and J 0 bases; bases outside gene matches: 9. Germline values: CDR1 LGHNA, CDR2 YNFKEQ. The CDR3 totals 17 residues. The CDR3 region has the DNA TGTGCCAGCAGCCTAGGAATAGCGGGAGGCCGCTCCTACGAGCAGTACTTC. Protein product: CASSLGIAGGRSYEQYF.

This clone was picked up a small number of times. V is TRBV19 and J is TRBJ2-6, with TRBD1 as a possible D gene (5 bases). V lost 7 bases and J lost 0, with 19 bases in between. CDR1 and CDR2 from the germline V gene are LNHDA and SQIVND (reference sequence). The CDR3 contains 18 residues. The chain's CDR3 is CASNEGAITVSGANVLTF. The CDR3 DNA sequence: TGTGCCAGTAACGAAGGGGCCATCACGGTCTCTGGGGCCAACGTCCTGACTTTC.

At least ten counts were recorded for this clone. This sequence joins TRBV27 and TRBJ2-4; the D gene is possibly TRBD1 (7 bases). The CDR3 is made up of 13 amino acids. Germline V gene sequence: CDR1 MNHEY, CDR2 SMNVEV (reference sequence). V dropped 2 bases and J dropped 9 bases, with 11 bases sitting between them. The CDR3 coding sequence is TGTGCCAGCAGTTTAAACAGGGGAGGCATTCAGTACTTC. This sequence encodes CASSLNRGGIQYF.

Only one count was recorded for this clone. This chain links TRBV19 with TRBJ1-5; 9 bases are a match to TRBD1. Germline assignment: CDR1 LNHDA and CDR2 SQIVND (reference sequence). Germline trimming cut 3 bases from V and 1 base from J; bases unmatched to any gene: 4. The CDR3 spans 16 residues. The CDR3 DNA follows: TGTGCCAGTAGTATGCCGACAGGGGGAAGCAATCAGCCCCAGCATTTT. It specifies CASSMPTGGSNQPQHF.

J is TRBJ2-1 and V is TRBV27, with D tentatively TRBD2 (5 bases). The length of the CDR3 is 16 residues. Germline values: CDR1 MNHEY, CDR2 SMNVEV (reference sequence). Trimming removed 3 bases at V and 1 base at J, with 13 bases between. For the CDR3, the DNA is TGTGCCAGCAGTTTGCTGGCGGGTGGGTCCTACAATGAGCAGTTCTTC. Protein product: CASSLLAGGSYNEQFF.